Described below is a single TCR beta chain sequence and its context. Per the original data handling: For nucleated cells, counts were estimated from reference gene primer amplification. Some clones are missing from TCRdb's copy, which holds only in-frame ones; the method was immunoSEQ multiplex PCR. V and J calls and clone size are those listed in that table; D and trimming were worked out from the DNA. The sample has about 250,000 clones, about nine tenths seen once; the top ten hold 15%. Membership in each cohort depended on participant-reported clinical history. Cohort 3 recovered donors had two negative PCRs, clearance, or symptom resolution. This entry is derived from a study of blood T cell repertoires in COVID-19. Overall study: Acute and convalescent COVID-19 samples came from the United States, Italy and Spain.

V was shortened by 3 bases and J by 8 bases, with 11 bases between the two germline ends. CDR3 length equals 13 residues. From germline, CDR1 is PRHDT and CDR2 FYEKMQ (reference sequence). The receptor's source is a young man who had recovered from COVID-19. The genes are TRBV13 and TRBJ2-1; tentative D call: TRBD2 (6 bases). The sample consisted of PBMCs or T cells enriched from blood (not recorded which). The CDR3 DNA follows: TGTGCCAGCAGCTTGAGACTAGGCCATGAGCAGTTCTTC. It specifies CASSLRLGHEQFF.